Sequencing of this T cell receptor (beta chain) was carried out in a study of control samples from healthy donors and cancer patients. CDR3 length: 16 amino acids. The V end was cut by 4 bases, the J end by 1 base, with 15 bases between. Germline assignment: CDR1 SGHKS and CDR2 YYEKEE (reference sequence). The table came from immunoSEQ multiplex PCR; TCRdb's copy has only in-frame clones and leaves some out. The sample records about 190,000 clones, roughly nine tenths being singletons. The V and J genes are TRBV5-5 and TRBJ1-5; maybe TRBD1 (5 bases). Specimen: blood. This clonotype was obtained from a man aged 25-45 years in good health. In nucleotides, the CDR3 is TGTGCCAGCAGCGACAACGGGGCCCGCAGCAATCAGCCCCAGCATTTT. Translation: CASSDNGARSNQPQHF.